This TCR beta chain was identified during a study of OX40 agonist ivuxolimab in advanced cancers. Background on the study: In this cohort, patients received ivuxolimab, an agonistic anti-OX40 (CD134) antibody. Patients enrolled in dose escalation were diagnosed with hepatocellular carcinoma, melanoma, renal cell or head and neck cancer.

Comments on this clone: Its antigen is as yet unknown.

Study outcomes and limitations: At doses 0.1 to 3.0 mg/kg, CD4+ and CD8+ clones expanded. Researchers did not establish what antigens the expanded peripheral T cells target.

Clones were read by immunoSEQ multiplex PCR, and TCRdb kept only the in-frame ones, dropping some. In the table there are around 53,000 clones, approximately 87% of which are singletons. Losses at the gene ends were 0 bases for V and 3 bases for J; bases not matched to a gene: 5. The CDR3 has 16 amino acids. Per germline, CDR1 SGHAT and CDR2 FQDESV (reference sequence). This clonotype was sampled from an adult with an advanced solid tumor such as melanoma, head and neck, liver or kidney cancer. The rearrangement uses TRBV11-1 and TRBJ2-5; TRBD1 matches at 9 bases. The sequences come from CD4+ or CD8+ T cells sorted from blood, collected in a trial of the OX40 agonist ivuxolimab. The CDR3 nucleotides read TGTGCCAGCAGCTTAGCGCCCACAGGGGGCGAAGAGACCCAGTACTTC. Translating gives CASSLAPTGGEETQYF.